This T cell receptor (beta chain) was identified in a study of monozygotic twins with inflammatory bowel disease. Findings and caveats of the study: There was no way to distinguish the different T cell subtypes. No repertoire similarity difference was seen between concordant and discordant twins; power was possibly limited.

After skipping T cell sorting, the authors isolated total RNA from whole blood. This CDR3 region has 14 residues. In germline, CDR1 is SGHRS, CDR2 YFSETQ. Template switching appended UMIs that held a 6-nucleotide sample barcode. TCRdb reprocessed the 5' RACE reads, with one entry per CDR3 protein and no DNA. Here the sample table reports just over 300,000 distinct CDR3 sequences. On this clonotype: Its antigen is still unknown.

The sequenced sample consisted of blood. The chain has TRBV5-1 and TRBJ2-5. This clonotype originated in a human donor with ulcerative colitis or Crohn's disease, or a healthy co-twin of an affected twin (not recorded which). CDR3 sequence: CASSLEGTQQTQYF.